This T cell receptor (beta chain) derives from a study of a mutant IDH1 vaccine in newly diagnosed glioma. Study details: Averaging around 42 years of age, treated patients were around 60% male and roughly 38% female.

Between the trimmed V and J ends, which lost 10 bases and 0 bases, there was a span of 19 bases. The CDR3 length is 15 residues. CDR1 is LNHDA and CDR2 is SQIVND in the germline V gene (reference sequence). Time point in this sample: baseline, week 1 (first vaccination visit). The treatment denotes: pre-vaccination baseline after standard-of-care therapy. Astrocytomas found in donors were new, WHO grade 3 or 4, IDH1-mutant and ATRX-lost. The repertoire was sequenced with immunoSEQ multiplex PCR; TCRdb's copy has only in-frame clones and lacks some. The profile shows approximately 54,000 clones, 70% to 90% of them singletons.

This receptor was obtained from a young man with glioma. The V call is TRBV19, the J call TRBJ2-7; D possibly corresponds to TRBD1 (5 bases). Sample: PBMCs, taken from a glioma patient treated with radiotherapy, temozolomide or both. The CDR3 spells CATANWGGSSYEQYF. Here the CDR3 DNA reads TGTGCCACCGCCAACTGGGGCGGAAGCTCCTACGAGCAGTACTTC.